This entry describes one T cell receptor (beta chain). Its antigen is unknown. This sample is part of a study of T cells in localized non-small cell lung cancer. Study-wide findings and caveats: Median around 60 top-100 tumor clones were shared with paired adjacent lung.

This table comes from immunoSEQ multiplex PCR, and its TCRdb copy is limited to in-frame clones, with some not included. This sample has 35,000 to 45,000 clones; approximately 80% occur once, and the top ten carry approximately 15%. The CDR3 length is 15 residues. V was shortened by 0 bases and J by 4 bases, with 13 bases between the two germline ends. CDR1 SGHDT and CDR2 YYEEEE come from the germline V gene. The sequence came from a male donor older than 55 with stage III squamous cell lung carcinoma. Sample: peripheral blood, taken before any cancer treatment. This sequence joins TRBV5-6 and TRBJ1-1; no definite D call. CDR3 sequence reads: CASSLDGTIGTEAFF. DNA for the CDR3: TGTGCCAGCAGCTTGGATGGAACAATCGGCACTGAAGCTTTCTTT.